The rows below give T cell receptor beta chains drawn from one sample of a study of monozygotic twins with inflammatory bowel disease. Reanalyzing the 5' RACE reads, TCRdb keeps one entry per CDR3 protein, without DNA. This sample's table reports 80,000 or so distinct CDR3 sequences. Sequenced sample: blood. The receptors here all came from a human donor with ulcerative colitis or Crohn's disease, or a healthy co-twin of an affected twin (not recorded which). The CDR3 runs from the conserved cysteine through the conserved F or W.

v_gene	j_gene	CDR3aa
TRBV19	TRBJ1-2	CASTKGPDSLYGYTF
TRBV10-1	TRBJ1-1	CASTRQGEAFF
TRBV12-3/TRBV12-4	TRBJ2-3	CASSPTGTSTDTQYF
TRBV12-3/TRBV12-4	TRBJ1-2	CASSLEGYGYTF
TRBV7-7	TRBJ2-2	CASSSQGATGELFF
TRBV7-2	TRBJ1-3	CASLYPTVTGNTIYF
TRBV5-5	TRBJ1-1	CASSPKAFDTEAFF
TRBV11-2	TRBJ1-5	CASSLEGYNQPQHF
TRBV5-1	TRBJ2-3	CASSLEGGGASDTQYF
TRBV6-5	TRBJ2-7	CASSGGVRYEQYF
TRBV7-2	TRBJ2-7	CASSLREYEQYF
TRBV6-1	TRBJ2-6	CASRRYYRVESGANVLTF
TRBV29-1	TRBJ2-1	CSSLQGKAGLRNEQFF
TRBV18	TRBJ1-5	CASSPLAGDQPQHF
TRBV7-2	TRBJ2-5	CASSQHRDQETQYF
TRBV5-1	TRBJ2-3	CASSLISGISTDTQYF
TRBV5-1	TRBJ2-1	CASSLALNLAGDYNEQFF
TRBV20-1	TRBJ2-7	CSATTGTTYEQYF
TRBV6-5	TRBJ2-3	CASSLRGAADTQYF
TRBV29-1	TRBJ1-1	CSVIQGFGYTEAFF
TRBV19	TRBJ2-1	CASSILGRTGAGNEQFF
TRBV20-1	TRBJ1-5	CSARDLVVANQPQHF
TRBV10-3	TRBJ1-2	CAISESNFPINYGYTF
TRBV6-1	TRBJ2-7	CASRFDKNSPYEQYF
TRBV7-3	TRBJ2-1	CASSLGYTSYNEQFF
TRBV5-4	TRBJ2-2	CASRQEVNTGELFF
TRBV6-1	TRBJ2-6	CASRETAPSGANVLTF
TRBV18	TRBJ2-1	CASSPNQGDYNEQFF
TRBV10-3	TRBJ2-3	CAISGAFSTDTQYF
TRBV5-1	TRBJ2-1	CASSWTSGGLSSYNEQFF
TRBV7-9	TRBJ2-1	CASTTEGSGNYNEQFF
TRBV3-1	TRBJ2-3	CASSPFGTDTQYF
TRBV6-4	TRBJ2-1	CASSPGQFPNEQFF
TRBV9	TRBJ2-2	CASSGQFAGELFF
TRBV24-1	TRBJ2-5	CATSDSGTEETQYF
TRBV5-1	TRBJ2-3	CASSQGPVGDTQYF
TRBV27	TRBJ2-1	CASSLSKNNEQFF
TRBV20-1	TRBJ2-5	CSARSSGGALETQYF
TRBV5-1	TRBJ1-3	CASSLDGTPGNTIYF
TRBV6-1	TRBJ2-7	CASTAGQGGYEQYF
TRBV5-1	TRBJ2-1	CASSYSGGPYNEQFF